This T cell receptor beta chain originates from a study of T cell responses to AZD1222 COVID-19 vaccine. Whole-study findings and limits: The study found vaccine-associated CD4 TCRs spanning spike, dominant at 160-218 and 743-854. Of spike-specific TCRs, nearly half reportedly target regions left unmutated in variants. Increases in Spike-specific TCR breadth and depth were seen after two AZD1222 doses.

Sequencing was performed with immunoSEQ multiplex PCR; in TCRdb, only in-frame clones are kept and a portion is missing. The sample lists more than 110,000 clones, 92% occurring once. This clone occurred many times. The target antigen is unknown. The V end was cut by 2 bases, the J end by 7 bases, with 5 bases between. Germline V lookup: CDR1 PRHDT, CDR2 FYEKMQ (reference sequence). This CDR3 has 11 residues. V usage is TRBV13 and J usage is TRBJ1-1; no firm D call. The sequenced sample was peripheral blood, obtained 28 days after the second AZD1222 dose. The source is an adult who received the AZD1222 COVID-19 vaccine. CDR3 protein: CASSLSSEAFF. The CDR3 DNA is TGTGCCAGCAGCTTATCTAGTGAAGCTTTCTTT.